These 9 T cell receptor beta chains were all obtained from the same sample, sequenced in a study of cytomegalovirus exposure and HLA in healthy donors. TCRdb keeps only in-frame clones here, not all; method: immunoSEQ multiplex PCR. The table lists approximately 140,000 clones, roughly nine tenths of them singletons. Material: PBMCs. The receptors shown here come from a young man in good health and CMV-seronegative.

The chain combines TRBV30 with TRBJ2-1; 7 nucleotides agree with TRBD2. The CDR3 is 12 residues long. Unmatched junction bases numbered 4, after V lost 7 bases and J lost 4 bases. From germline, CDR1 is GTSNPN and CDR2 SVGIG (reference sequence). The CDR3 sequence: CALGLGYNEQFF. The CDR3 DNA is TGTGCCTTAGGACTAGGGTACAATGAGCAGTTCTTC.

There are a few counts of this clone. The DNA for the CDR3 is TGTGCCAGCAGCCCCAGACAGGCCCTGAACACTGAAGCTTTCTTT. Protein product: CASSPRQALNTEAFF. J is TRBJ1-1 and V is TRBV14, with a possible D match to TRBD1 (6 bases). This CDR3 spans 15 amino acids. The germline CDR1 and CDR2 sequences are SGHDN and FVKESK. The V gene lost 4 bases and the J gene lost 0 bases, with 12 bases spanning the gap.

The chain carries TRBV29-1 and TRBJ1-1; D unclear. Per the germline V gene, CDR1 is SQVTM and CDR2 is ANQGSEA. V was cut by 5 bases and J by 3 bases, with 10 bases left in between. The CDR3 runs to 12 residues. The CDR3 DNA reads TGCAGCGTTAGCCGAGTTGACACTGAAGCTTTCTTT. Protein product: CSVSRVDTEAFF. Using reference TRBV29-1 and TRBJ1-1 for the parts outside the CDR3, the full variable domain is SAVISQKPSRDICQRGTSLTIQCQVDSQVTMMFWYRQQPGQSLTLIATANQGSEATYESGFVIDKFPISRPNLTFSTLTVSNMSPEDSSIYLCSVSRVDTEAFFGQGTRLTVV.

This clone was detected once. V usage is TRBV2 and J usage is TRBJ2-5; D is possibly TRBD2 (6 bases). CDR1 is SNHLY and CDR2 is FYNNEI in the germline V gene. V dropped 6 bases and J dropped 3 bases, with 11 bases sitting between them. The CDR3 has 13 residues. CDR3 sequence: CASSYRREETQYF. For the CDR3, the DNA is TGTGCCAGCAGCTACAGGAGGGAAGAGACCCAGTACTTC.

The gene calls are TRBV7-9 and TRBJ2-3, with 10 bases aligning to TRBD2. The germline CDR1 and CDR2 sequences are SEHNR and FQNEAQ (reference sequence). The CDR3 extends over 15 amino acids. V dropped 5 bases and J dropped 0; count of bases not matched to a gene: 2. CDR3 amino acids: CASSALAGSTDTQYF. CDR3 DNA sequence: TGTGCCAGCAGCGCACTAGCGGGGAGCACAGATACGCAGTATTTT.

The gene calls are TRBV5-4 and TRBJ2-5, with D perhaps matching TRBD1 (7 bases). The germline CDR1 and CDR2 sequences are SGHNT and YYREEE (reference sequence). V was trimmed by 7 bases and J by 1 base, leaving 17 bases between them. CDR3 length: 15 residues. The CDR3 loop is CASQDARGAQETQYF. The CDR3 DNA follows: TGTGCCAGCCAAGACGCCAGGGGGGCCCAAGAGACCCAGTACTTC.

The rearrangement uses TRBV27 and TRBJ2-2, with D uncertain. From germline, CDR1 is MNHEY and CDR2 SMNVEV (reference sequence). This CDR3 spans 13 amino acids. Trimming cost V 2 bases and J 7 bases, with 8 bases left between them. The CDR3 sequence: CASSLSMSGELFF. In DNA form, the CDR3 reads TGTGCCAGCAGTTTAAGTATGAGCGGGGAGCTGTTTTTT.

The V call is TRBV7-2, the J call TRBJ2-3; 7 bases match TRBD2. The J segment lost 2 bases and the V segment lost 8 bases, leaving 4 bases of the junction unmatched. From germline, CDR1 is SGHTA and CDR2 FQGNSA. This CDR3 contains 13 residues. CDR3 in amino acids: CASRGRATDTQYF. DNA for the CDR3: TGTGCCAGCCGTGGGAGGGCCACAGATACGCAGTATTTT.

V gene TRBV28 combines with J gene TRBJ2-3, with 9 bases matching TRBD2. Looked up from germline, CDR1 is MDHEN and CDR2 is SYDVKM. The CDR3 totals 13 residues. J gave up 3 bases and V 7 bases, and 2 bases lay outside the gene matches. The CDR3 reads CASKLAGTDTQYF. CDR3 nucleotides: TGTGCCAGCAAGCTAGCGGGAACAGATACGCAGTATTTT.